The 26 T cell receptor beta chains below come from one sample, sequenced in a study of T cell responses to AZD1222 COVID-19 vaccine. Measured with immunoSEQ multiplex PCR; TCRdb has only the in-frame clones, and not every one. The sample comprises about 92,000 clones, 91% of which are singletons, and approximately 8.3% rests with the top ten. This material consisted of peripheral blood, taken on day 0 of AZD1222 vaccination. The receptors derive from an adult in good health.

The rearrangement uses TRBV4-3 and TRBJ1-1, with 10 bases that match TRBD1. Per the germline V gene, CDR1 is LGHNA and CDR2 is YSLEER. The CDR3 spans 14 residues. The V and J ends lost 5 bases and 13 bases, in that order; junction bases with no gene match: 13. The CDR3 coding sequence is TGCGCCAGCAGCGGAGGGACAGGGGCGACGGTGAGTTTCTTT. Encoded protein: CASSGGTGATVSFF.

This rearrangement joins TRBV10-3 to TRBJ1-3, with a possible D match to TRBD1 (6 bases). The CDR3 totals 17 residues. Germline V gives CDR1 ENHRY, CDR2 SYGVKD. Trimming stripped 5 bases from V and 4 bases from J, with 21 bases between. The CDR3 bases are TGTGCCATCAGTCCCCGGGACCAGGGGAGGTCCGGAAACACCATATATTTT. Amino acid sequence: CAISPRDQGRSGNTIYF.

This chain uses TRBV6-2 or TRBV6-3 with TRBJ1-2; no clear D. The V gene lost 6 bases and the J gene lost 4 bases, with 12 bases spanning the gap. The germline V gene encodes CDR1 MNHEY and CDR2 SVGEGT. CDR3 length equals 13 residues. Here the CDR3 reads CASSHLAGYGYTF. The CDR3 DNA reads TGTGCCAGCAGCCACCTCGCGGGCTATGGCTACACCTTC.

This clone was observed a few times. The chain uses TRBV2 and TRBJ2-7, with D tentatively TRBD2 (6 bases). V lost 2 bases and J lost 3, with 14 bases in between. Germline V gene lookup returns CDR1 SNHLY and CDR2 FYNNEI. The CDR3 extends over 15 amino acids. CDR3 bases: TGTGCCAGCAGTGAAAAGCGGGCAAGCATCTACGAGCAGTACTTC. It codes for CASSEKRASIYEQYF.

V usage is TRBV6-2 or TRBV6-3 and J usage is TRBJ2-7, with D perhaps matching TRBD1 (6 bases). This CDR3 has 17 amino acids. Between the trimmed V and J ends, which lost 2 bases and 0 bases, there was a span of 17 bases. Germline V gene data show CDR1 as MNHEY and CDR2 as SVGEGT. CDR3 DNA sequence: TGTGCCAGCAGTTACCCCAGCCGGACAGCCAGCTCCTACGAGCAGTACTTC. This gives the protein CASSYPSRTASSYEQYF.

This rearrangement joins TRBV6-5 to TRBJ2-6; D might be TRBD1 (5 bases). Germline values: CDR1 MNHEY, CDR2 SVGAGI. V lost 5 bases and J 5 bases, leaving 13 bases between the germline ends. The CDR3 is 15 amino acids. For the CDR3, the DNA is TGTGCCAGCAGTCAGGACAAAGACTGGGCCAACGTCCTGACTTTC. Its translation is CASSQDKDWANVLTF.

This chain uses TRBV5-1 with TRBJ2-7; D possibly corresponds to TRBD1 (6 bases). The CDR3 has 15 amino acids. V dropped 2 bases and J dropped 2 bases, with 14 bases sitting between them. Germline assignment: CDR1 SGHRS and CDR2 YFSETQ. The CDR3 DNA sequence: TGCGCCAGCAGCTTTCAGACAGGCCCAACCTACGAGCAGTACTTC. It translates to CASSFQTGPTYEQYF.

V usage is TRBV5-1 and J usage is TRBJ1-2; no reliable D call. The V gene's germline CDR1 is SGHRS and CDR2 YFSETQ. This CDR3 is built from 15 residues. Trimming cost V 4 bases and J 6 bases, with 19 bases left between them. CDR3 bases: TGCGCCAGCAGCCTCTCGGGGAGAAGGGTTGATGGCTACACCTTC. Translating gives CASSLSGRRVDGYTF.

The chain has TRBV5-4 and TRBJ2-5; TRBD2 matches 9 bases. The CDR3 consists of 14 residues. Germline loops: CDR1 SGHNT, CDR2 YYREEE (reference sequence). Unmatched junction bases numbered 6, after V lost 4 bases and J lost 5 bases. CDR3 loop: CASSRRGGLETQYF. DNA for the CDR3: TGTGCCAGCAGCCGGCGGGGGGGCTTGGAGACCCAGTACTTC. The full variable domain, its missing parts supplied by reference TRBV5-4 and TRBJ2-5, is ETGVTQSPTHLIKTRGQQVTLRCSSQSGHNTVSWYQQALGQGPQFIFQYYREEENGRGNFPPRFSGLQFPNYSSELNVNALELDDSALYLCASSRRGGLETQYFGPGTRLLVL.

The rearrangement links TRBV11-3 to TRBJ2-1; weak D call: TRBD2 (6 bases). This CDR3 is 14 amino acids long. The germline V and J ends were trimmed by 5 bases and 2 bases, with 10 bases remaining between them. Germline V gene lookup returns CDR1 SGHNT and CDR2 YENEEA. The CDR3 bases are TGTGCCAGCAGCCGGGGGTCCACCTACAATGAGCAGTTCTTC. It yields the protein CASSRGSTYNEQFF.

The chain carries TRBV19 and TRBJ1-5, with TRBD1 identical over 11 bases. V was clipped by 5 bases and J by 4 bases; unmatched bases: 4. The CDR3 extends over 15 amino acids. From germline, CDR1 is LNHDA and CDR2 SQIVND (reference sequence). DNA of the CDR3: TGTGCCAGTAGTCGGGACAGGGGGTGGAATCAGCCCCAGCATTTT. This codes for CASSRDRGWNQPQHF.

This clone showed up just once. J is TRBJ2-5 and V is TRBV27; D call uncertain. CDR1 and CDR2 (germline): MNHEY, SMNVEV (reference sequence). The CDR3 is made up of 10 amino acids. Trimming took off 7 bases at V and 4 bases at J, with 4 bases between the two ends. The CDR3 reads CASKGETQYF. The CDR3 DNA sequence: TGTGCCAGCAAGGGAGAGACCCAGTACTTC.

V is TRBV29-1 and J is TRBJ2-1, with TRBD1 as a possible D gene (6 bases). V gave up 6 bases and J gave up 10 bases, with 13 bases separating them. There are 11 residues in the CDR3. CDR1 and CDR2 from the germline V gene are SQVTM and ANQGSEA. The CDR3 DNA reads as TGCAGCGTCAACAGGGTGAACGAGCAGTTCTTC. It encodes CSVNRVNEQFF.

The chain recombines TRBV11-2 with TRBJ2-5; TRBD2 matches 11 bases. Germline CDR1 reads SGHAT; CDR2 reads FQNNGV. The trim removed 5 bases at V and 1 base at J, leaving 6 bases unmatched. The CDR3 spans 16 residues. In DNA, the CDR3 is TGTGCCAGCAGCCCCCCTAGCGGGGGGACCCAAGAGACCCAGTACTTC. Translated: CASSPPSGGTQETQYF.

The rearrangement joins TRBV5-1 to TRBJ1-2; 8 bases map to TRBD1. Trimming cost V 0 bases and J 3 bases; bases outside gene matches: 4. Germline V gene data show CDR1 as SGHRS and CDR2 as YFSETQ. The CDR3 is made up of 15 amino acids. CDR3 DNA: TGCGCCAGCAGCTTGGTGGGGGGACAGGACTATGGCTACACCTTC. Residues: CASSLVGGQDYGYTF. The whole variable domain, filled in from reference TRBV5-1 and TRBJ1-2, reads KAGVTQTPRYLIKTRGQQVTLSCSPISGHRSVSWYQQTPGQGLQFLFEYFSETQRNKGNFPGRFSGRQFSNSRSEMNVSTLELGDSALYLCASSLVGGQDYGYTFGSGTRLTVV.

The gene calls are TRBV19 and TRBJ1-2; D unresolved. The CDR3 has 13 amino acids. V lost 8 bases and J 7 bases, leaving 17 bases between the germline ends. CDR1 and CDR2 from the germline V gene are LNHDA and SQIVND (reference sequence). CDR3 DNA: TGTGCCAGTGATGGTCGGGGTCTTGGTGGCTACACCTTC. It is translated as CASDGRGLGGYTF.

The chain couples TRBV5-1 to TRBJ2-4, with TRBD1 identical over 9 bases. Germline-derived CDR1 and CDR2 are SGHRS and YFSETQ. The CDR3 contains 15 residues. V lost 4 bases, J lost 6 bases, and 8 bases stayed unmatched. This chain's CDR3 is CASSTGQGLGNIQYF. CDR3 nucleotides: TGCGCCAGCAGCACCGGACAGGGGCTTGGAAACATTCAGTACTTC.

This sequence joins TRBV7-3 and TRBJ1-1; D perhaps matches TRBD1 (5 bases). V was clipped by 11 bases and J by 8 bases, with 27 bases between them. The CDR3 covers 15 residues. Germline V lookup: CDR1 SGHTA, CDR2 FQGTGA. The DNA of the CDR3 is TGTGCCTCAAGGACGGGGCACCGGAGCGAAGAGGAAGCTTTCTTT. Its protein product is CASRTGHRSEEEAFF.

This rearrangement joins TRBV27 to TRBJ2-3, with D unclear. Germline V gives CDR1 MNHEY, CDR2 SMNVEV (reference sequence). This CDR3 region has 12 residues. The V gene lost 0 bases and the J gene lost 7 bases, with 5 bases spanning the gap. The DNA of the CDR3 is TGTGCCAGCAGTTTATCGGGTAATACGCAGTATTTT. Translated: CASSLSGNTQYF.

The chain has TRBV6-5 and TRBJ1-3; D not resolved. This CDR3 comprises 14 residues. V gave up 0 bases and J gave up 8 bases, with 11 bases separating them. CDR1 and CDR2 from the germline V gene are MNHEY and SVGAGI. The CDR3: CASSYSLRVDTIYF. The CDR3 coding sequence is TGTGCCAGCAGTTACTCCTTACGGGTTGACACCATATATTTT.

The gene calls are TRBV15 and TRBJ2-1; 13 bases line up with TRBD2. The ends lost 0 bases at V and 8 bases at J; junction bases unmatched: 13. This CDR3 is 19 amino acids long. Germline CDR1 is LNHNV and CDR2 is YYDKDF (reference sequence). As DNA, the CDR3 is TGTGCCACCAGCAGAGATAGGACTAGCGGGAGAGGAAGGCTGGATGAGCAGTTCTTC. This codes for CATSRDRTSGRGRLDEQFF.

The chain uses TRBV5-1 and TRBJ2-1; possibly TRBD2 for D (5 bases). With 4 bases removed from V and 0 bases from J, the gap between germline ends came to 14 bases. This CDR3 has 16 amino acids. Per germline, CDR1 SGHRS and CDR2 YFSETQ. Written as DNA, the CDR3 is TGCGCCAGCAGCCCGTGGACTCCGGCCTCCTACAATGAGCAGTTCTTC. As protein: CASSPWTPASYNEQFF. The full variable domain, its missing parts supplied by reference TRBV5-1 and TRBJ2-1, is KAGVTQTPRYLIKTRGQQVTLSCSPISGHRSVSWYQQTPGQGLQFLFEYFSETQRNKGNFPGRFSGRQFSNSRSEMNVSTLELGDSALYLCASSPWTPASYNEQFFGPGTRLTVL.

This chain connects TRBV5-1 to TRBJ1-1; D unresolved. This CDR3 is 13 amino acids long. Trimming took 0 bases from V and 4 from J, leaving 7 bases between them. Germline CDR1 reads SGHRS; CDR2 reads YFSETQ. The CDR3 sequence is CASSLGPSTEAFF. The CDR3 coding sequence is TGCGCCAGCAGCTTGGGGCCAAGCACTGAAGCTTTCTTT.

The J gene is TRBJ2-1, the V gene TRBV15; 8 bases are a match to TRBD1. Germline V gene lookup returns CDR1 LNHNV and CDR2 YYDKDF (reference sequence). Germline trimming cut 8 bases from V and 12 bases from J; bases unmatched to any gene: 15. The CDR3 is 14 residues long. The CDR3 DNA is TGTGCCACCGTTCAATCGACAGGGGAGGTTGTGCAGTTCTTC. Amino acids: CATVQSTGEVVQFF.

The chain is built from TRBV5-1 and TRBJ1-2; D possibly corresponds to TRBD1 (6 bases). This CDR3 has 14 residues. V was shortened by 2 bases and J by 6 bases, with 14 bases between the two germline ends. Germline CDR1 is SGHRS and CDR2 is YFSETQ. The CDR3 reads CASSFQGTNDGYTF. The CDR3, as DNA: TGCGCCAGCAGCTTCCAGGGGACGAACGATGGCTACACCTTC.

The chain employs TRBV29-1 and TRBJ1-2; tentative D call: TRBD1 (5 bases). This CDR3 comprises 13 residues. V lost 3 bases to trimming and J lost 3 bases, with 11 bases between them. The germline gives CDR1 SQVTM, CDR2 ANQGSEA. CDR3: CSVDRASYYGYTF. As DNA, the CDR3 is TGCAGCGTTGACAGGGCAAGCTACTATGGCTACACCTTC.